These 25 T cell receptor beta chains were sequenced from one sample in a study of neurological immune-mediated disorders. One entry per CDR3 protein, called by TCRdb with MiXCR from the 5' RACE reads. The data show fewer than 40,000 distinct CDR3 sequences, with approximately 5% seen just once and approximately 2% held by the top ten. Sequencing input: CD4+ T cells from blood. The receptors here all came from a woman in her forties or fifties in good health.

This clonotype is medium-sized by share. The chain carries TRBV12-3 or TRBV12-4 and TRBJ1-1; the D is unclear. The ends were cut back, 0 bases at V and 3 bases at J, with 5 bases in the middle. The CDR3 totals 13 residues. The chain's CDR3 is CASSLAADTEAFF. The CDR3 bases are TGTGCCAGCAGTTTAGCGGCGGACACTGAAGCTTTCTTT.

This clonotype was seen at least ten times. J is TRBJ1-5 and V is TRBV27; tentative D call: TRBD1 (6 bases). The CDR3 spans 11 residues. Trimming shortened V by 3 bases and J by 15 bases, and 12 bases separated the two germline ends. Germline V gives CDR1 MNHEY, CDR2 SMNVEV (reference sequence). DNA for the CDR3: TGTGCCAGCAGTTTGGGGAGGGGGTGGCATTTT. Protein sequence: CASSLGRGWHF.

This clonotype occurred many times. This rearrangement joins TRBV20-1 to TRBJ2-1, with TRBD2 matching 12 bases. With 2 bases clipped from V and 5 bases from J, the junction kept 13 bases outside the gene matches. The length of the CDR3 is 18 residues. Germline assignment: CDR1 DFQATT and CDR2 SNEGSKA (reference sequence). The CDR3 spells CSARRGTSGRQGNNEQFF. The CDR3 DNA reads as TGCAGTGCTAGAAGGGGGACTAGCGGGCGTCAAGGTAACAATGAGCAGTTCTTC.

This clonotype appeared many times. This sequence joins TRBV29-1 and TRBJ2-7; weak D call: TRBD1 (5 bases). Trimming removed 0 bases from V and 3 bases from J, with 9 bases in between. Germline lookup yields CDR1 SQVTM and CDR2 ANQGSEA. The CDR3 consists of 13 residues. CDR3 nucleotide sequence: TGCAGCGTTGAAGATCAGGGTAGCTACGAGCAGTACTTC. It translates to CSVEDQGSYEQYF.

This clonotype was seen many times. V is TRBV6-2 or TRBV6-3 and J is TRBJ2-7, with D possibly matching TRBD2 (6 bases). The V gene lost 6 bases and the J gene lost 6 bases, with 24 bases spanning the gap. The CDR3 is 16 residues long. The germline V gene has CDR1 MNHEY and CDR2 SVGEGT. This CDR3 reads CASSIYPGLEVGEQYF. The CDR3 DNA sequence: TGTGCCAGCAGCATATATCCGGGACTCGAAGTGGGCGAGCAGTACTTC.

In this sample, this clonotype turned up many times. The chain employs TRBV2 and TRBJ1-3, with 9 bases fitting TRBD1. V was pared by 1 base and J by 2 bases, with 0 bases of the junction left unmatched. The CDR3 has 15 amino acids. The germline V gene has CDR1 SNHLY and CDR2 FYNNEI. CDR3 loop: CASSEGDRAGNTIYF. The CDR3, as DNA: TGTGCCAGCAGTGAAGGGGACAGGGCTGGAAACACCATATATTTT.

This clonotype was counted ten times or more. The chain links TRBV9 to TRBJ2-5, with TRBD2 matching 8 bases. There are 15 residues in the CDR3. J lost 7 bases, V lost 0 bases, and 8 bases had no gene match. CDR1 SGDLS and CDR2 YYNGEE come from the germline V gene. This CDR3 reads CASSVATSGIGTQYF. Here the CDR3 DNA reads TGTGCCAGCAGCGTAGCAACTAGCGGTATTGGGACCCAGTACTTC.

Many counts were recorded for this clonotype. The chain combines TRBV5-5 with TRBJ1-1; D unclear. CDR3 length: 13 amino acids. In germline, CDR1 is SGHKS, CDR2 YYEKEE (reference sequence). V was shortened by 0 bases and J by 0 bases, with 3 bases between the two germline ends. This chain's CDR3 is CASSLGLNTEAFF. The CDR3 nucleotides read TGTGCCAGCAGCTTGGGCCTGAACACTGAAGCTTTCTTT.

This clonotype was counted ten times or more. The rearrangement links TRBV9 to TRBJ2-4; 10 bases agree with TRBD1. The CDR3 has 19 amino acids. The germline V gene encodes CDR1 SGDLS and CDR2 YYNGEE. The V segment lost 3 bases and the J segment 2 bases; nucleotides outside the gene matches: 14. The CDR3 DNA follows: TGTGCCAGCAGCGGCCGAGAGAAGACAGGGGGCGAGTCCAAAAACATTCAGTACTTC. The encoded protein is CASSGREKTGGESKNIQYF. Full variable domain (outside the CDR3, taken from reference TRBV9 and TRBJ2-4): DSGVTQTPKHLITATGQRVTLRCSPRSGDLSVYWYQQSLDQGLQFLIQYYNGEERAKGNILERFSAQQFPDLHSELNLSSLELGDSALYFCASSGREKTGGESKNIQYFGAGTRLSVL.

The chain is built from TRBV28 and TRBJ2-3; D is unresolved. CDR1 MDHEN and CDR2 SYDVKM come from the germline V gene. CDR3 length: 11 amino acids. V dropped 3 bases and J dropped 7 bases, with 5 bases sitting between them. CDR3 region: CASSFGNTQYF. Here the CDR3 DNA reads TGTGCCAGCAGTTTTGGAAATACGCAGTATTTT.

Relative to its sample, this clonotype is medium-sized. V usage is TRBV20-1 and J usage is TRBJ2-4, with D maybe TRBD2 (5 bases). The germline V gene encodes CDR1 DFQATT and CDR2 SNEGSKA (reference sequence). V lost 4 bases to trimming and J lost 1 base, with 8 bases between them. The CDR3 contains 13 residues. The CDR3 reads CSATASAKNIQYF. The CDR3 DNA reads as TGCAGTGCTACAGCTAGCGCCAAAAACATTCAGTACTTC.

This clonotype was observed at least ten times. The chain couples TRBV6-2 or TRBV6-3 to TRBJ2-1; 8 nucleotides align to TRBD1. The CDR3 runs to 17 residues. Germline V gene data show CDR1 as MNHEY and CDR2 as SVGEGT. V lost 7 bases, J lost 5 bases, and 16 bases stayed unmatched. CDR3 bases: TGTGCCAGCAAGCTCAGTCGAAGGGACAGGTTCGACAATGAGCAGTTCTTC. This codes for CASKLSRRDRFDNEQFF.

Many counts were recorded for this clonotype. The chain couples TRBV7-2 to TRBJ2-2; D gene unclear. Germline-derived CDR1 and CDR2 are SGHTA and FQGNSA. Deletions cut 1 base from V and 5 bases from J, with 11 bases between. The CDR3 covers 15 residues. The CDR3 is CASSLVKVGTGELFF. The CDR3 region has the DNA TGTGCCAGCAGCTTAGTGAAAGTGGGGACCGGGGAGCTGTTTTTT.

This clonotype has a count of ten or more. The chain combines TRBV20-1 with TRBJ2-3; 10 positions agree with TRBD2. V lost 6 bases to trimming and J lost 2 bases; unmatched junction nucleotides: 8. Germline V gene data show CDR1 as DFQATT and CDR2 as SNEGSKA (reference sequence). The CDR3 is 15 amino acids. The CDR3 DNA sequence: TGCAGTGCGATACTAGCGGGATTAAACACAGATACGCAGTATTTT. This sequence encodes CSAILAGLNTDTQYF.

There are many counts of this clonotype. The V and J genes are TRBV3-1 and TRBJ1-2; D is possibly TRBD1 (5 bases). V gave up 0 bases and J gave up 7 bases, with 15 bases separating them. The CDR3 has 15 residues. Germline CDR1 and CDR2: LGHDT and YNNKEL (reference sequence). The CDR3 DNA reads as TGTGCCAGCAGCCAAGAGCTCGAGGGGCGCGGTGGCTACACCTTC. Protein sequence: CASSQELEGRGGYTF.

This clonotype was picked up many times. The chain carries TRBV28 and TRBJ1-2; D call uncertain. This CDR3 region has 13 residues. V was pared by 2 bases and J by 4 bases, with 8 bases between. CDR1 and CDR2 from the germline V gene are MDHEN and SYDVKM. CDR3 loop: CASSLLVSYGYTF. The CDR3 nucleotides read TGTGCCAGCAGTTTACTAGTCAGCTATGGCTACACCTTC.

This clonotype was seen many times. The chain recombines TRBV6-1 with TRBJ2-7; D gene ambiguous. Trimming cost V 2 bases and J 2 bases, with 10 bases left between them. Germline V gives CDR1 MNHNS, CDR2 SASEGT. CDR3 size: 14 residues. CDR3 protein: CASSESLGPYEQYF. The CDR3 DNA sequence: TGTGCCAGCAGTGAATCATTAGGACCCTACGAGCAGTACTTC.

This clonotype occurred many times. This chain links TRBV9 with TRBJ1-2, with D tentatively TRBD1 (6 bases). This CDR3 contains 15 residues. Deletions cut 5 bases from V and 4 bases from J, with 18 bases between. The germline V gene encodes CDR1 SGDLS and CDR2 YYNGEE. CDR3 amino acids: CASRAGERASYGYTF. The CDR3 DNA follows: TGTGCCAGCAGGGCAGGGGAGCGGGCTAGCTATGGCTACACCTTC.

In this sample, this clonotype turned up many times. The chain combines TRBV28 with TRBJ2-2; D is perhaps TRBD1 (5 bases). This CDR3 is 15 amino acids long. CDR1 MDHEN and CDR2 SYDVKM come from the germline V gene. V dropped 5 bases and J dropped 2 bases, with 12 bases sitting between them. This CDR3 is CASSAAQGNTGELFF. The CDR3 region has the DNA TGTGCCAGCAGTGCTGCGCAGGGAAACACCGGGGAGCTGTTTTTT. The whole variable domain, remainder taken from reference TRBV28 and TRBJ2-2, is DVKVTQSSRYLVKRTGEKVFLECVQDMDHENMFWYRQDPGLGLRLIYFSYDVKMKEKGDIPEGYSVSREKKERFSLILESASTNQTSMYLCASSAAQGNTGELFFGEGSRLTVL.

The chain employs TRBV28 and TRBJ1-2; D call uncertain. With 4 bases removed from V and 0 bases from J, the gap between germline ends came to 9 bases. The germline gives CDR1 MDHEN, CDR2 SYDVKM. This CDR3 is 14 amino acids long. This chain's CDR3 is CASSSYEANYGYTF. As DNA, the CDR3 is TGTGCCAGCAGTTCTTACGAGGCTAACTATGGCTACACCTTC.

There are many counts of this clonotype. The chain combines TRBV7-3 with TRBJ2-2; tentatively, D is TRBD1 (5 bases). Trimming shortened V by 5 bases and J by 4 bases, and 11 bases separated the two germline ends. The CDR3 totals 14 residues. Germline CDR1 and CDR2: SGHTA and FQGTGA. Written as DNA, the CDR3 is TGTGCCAGCAGCGCCCAGGGTTTCACCGGGGAGCTGTTTTTT. It specifies CASSAQGFTGELFF.

This clonotype was detected ten times or more. Since a much larger clone is just one base distant, this may be a read error. This rearrangement joins TRBV7-3 to TRBJ2-2; no clear D gene. This CDR3 has 14 amino acids. V was shortened by 5 bases and J by 3 bases, with 10 bases between the two germline ends. In germline, CDR1 is SGHTA, CDR2 FQGTGA. The CDR3 sequence is CASSPRTDTGELFF. The CDR3 DNA is TGTGCCAGCAGCCCGAGGACGGACACCGGGGAGCTGTTTTTT.

This clonotype occurred many times. The chain links TRBV2 to TRBJ2-3; TRBD2 agrees at 10 bases. The CDR3 is 18 amino acids. The germline V gene has CDR1 SNHLY and CDR2 FYNNEI. Trimming removed 0 bases from V and 5 bases from J; junction bases left unmatched: 11. The CDR3 sequence is CASSEALQAGGGRDTQYF. As DNA, the CDR3 is TGTGCCAGCAGTGAAGCGCTCCAAGCGGGAGGGGGGAGAGATACGCAGTATTTT.

This clonotype came up many times. The chain combines TRBV14 with TRBJ1-1; D is possibly TRBD1 (5 bases). Trimming removed 0 bases at V and 6 bases at J, with 8 bases between. CDR1 SGHDN and CDR2 FVKESK come from the germline V gene. The CDR3 sequence is 13 residues long. CDR3 protein: CASSQDLRAEAFF. The CDR3 DNA sequence: TGTGCCAGCAGCCAAGATCTCAGGGCTGAAGCTTTCTTT.

The sample holds many counts of this clonotype. CDR3 sequence (DNA): TGCAGCGGTGGACAGGGAGAAGTTTCGGGGACCCAGTACTTC. Translated: CSGGQGEVSGTQYF. This sequence joins TRBV29-1 and TRBJ2-5; 8 nucleotides line up with TRBD1. The V and J ends lost 7 bases and 7 bases, in that order; junction bases with no gene match: 14. The CDR3 runs to 14 residues. The germline V gene has CDR1 SQVTM and CDR2 ANQGSEA.